Detailed here is one T cell receptor (beta chain). Patients of the Seattle cohort, enrolled during active infection, were followed longitudinally. How the authors handled the data: Reference gene primer amplification in the assay estimated nucleated cell counts. Profiling relied on immunoSEQ multiplex PCR, and the TCRdb table lists in-frame clones only, not all of them. That table supplies the V and J calls and clone size; D and trimming were determined from the DNA. The data contain about 200,000 clones, 75% to 85% of them seen just once; the ten biggest clones take up over 5%. The record originates from a study of blood T cell repertoires in COVID-19. Turning to the study itself: Some COVID-19 samples were acute and others convalescent; all came from the United States, Italy and Spain. Sources were T cells, B-cell-depleted T cells, or PBMCs; the material itself was cDNA or gDNA.

This CDR3 spans 16 amino acids. Germline V gene data show CDR1 as LGHNA and CDR2 as YNFKEQ. The germline V and J ends were trimmed by 0 bases and 11 bases, with 17 bases remaining between them. The source is a woman aged 40 to 55 with COVID-19, enrolled during active disease. The specimen sequenced was peripheral blood. V is TRBV4-2 and J is TRBJ1-6; D possibly corresponds to TRBD1 (5 bases). DNA of the CDR3: TGTGCCAGCAGCCAAGATGGCGCAGGGATGAGGACACCCCTCCACTTT. It is translated as CASSQDGAGMRTPLHF.